This T cell receptor (beta chain) was recorded in a study of blood T cell repertoires in COVID-19. In the study overall: Collection of acute and convalescent COVID-19 samples took place in the United States, Italy and Spain.

Sequencing was performed with immunoSEQ multiplex PCR; in TCRdb, only in-frame clones are kept and a portion is missing. The sample consists of 280,000 or so clones, roughly 85% of them appearing once. Clinical histories supplied by participants themselves formed the basis of cohort assignment. Recovered status in Cohort 3 required two negative PCRs, clearance, or symptom resolution. CDR1 ENHRY and CDR2 SYGVKD come from the germline V gene. The CDR3 is 12 residues long. The V and J ends lost 2 bases and 8 bases respectively, with 6 bases between them. The J gene is TRBJ1-4, the V gene TRBV10-3, with a weak D call TRBD1 (5 bases). Sequencing used PBMCs or T cells enriched from blood (not recorded which). This clonotype was sampled from a woman between 45 and 65 years old who had recovered from COVID-19. The CDR3 reads CAISERGEKLFF. CDR3 DNA sequence: TGTGCCATCAGTGAGAGGGGCGAAAAACTGTTTTTT.